This T cell receptor beta chain was captured in a study of T cells in pancreatic ductal adenocarcinoma. Study conclusions and caveats: The resected pancreatic cancer cohort was biased toward the minority with early-stage disease.

The CDR3 contains 10 residues. Trimming removed 8 bases at V and 7 bases at J, with 9 bases between. Germline CDR1 GTSNPN, CDR2 SVGIG (reference sequence). Only in-frame clones appear in the TCRdb table, and some are missing; sequencing was by immunoSEQ multiplex PCR. The data contain some 5,400 clones, approximately 67% of them seen just once; the ten biggest clones take up approximately 8.2%. This clone came up a few times. Its antigen is undetermined. The selected patients with pancreatic ductal adenocarcinoma had surgery but no neoadjuvant therapy. The clonotype comes from a human donor with pancreatic ductal adenocarcinoma. Sequencing input: pancreatic tumor tissue. The V gene is TRBV30, the J gene TRBJ2-1; perhaps TRBD2 as D (6 bases). The CDR3 spells CAARENEQFF. CDR3 DNA sequence: TGTGCCGCTCGGGAGAATGAGCAGTTCTTC.